This T cell receptor beta chain was documented in a study of control samples from healthy donors and cancer patients. This CDR3 comprises 14 residues. Trimming shortened V by 6 bases and J by 7 bases, and 13 bases separated the two germline ends. In germline, CDR1 is MNHEY, CDR2 SMNVEV (reference sequence). The method was immunoSEQ multiplex PCR; TCRdb's version includes in-frame clones alone and lacks a portion of them. The repertoire holds 150,000 or so clones, about 93% seen once, with 0.65% to 0.85% in the top ten. V usage is TRBV27 and J usage is TRBJ1-6; D remains ambiguous. This TCR was recovered from a young woman in good health. The sample comprised blood. The DNA for the CDR3 is TGTGCCAGCAGATCCGGAAGAACCAATTCACCCCTCCACTTT. Protein: CASRSGRTNSPLHF.